This is a list of T cell receptor beta chains from one sample in a study of blood T cell repertoires in COVID-19. This table comes from immunoSEQ multiplex PCR, and its TCRdb copy is limited to in-frame clones, with some not included. The data contain fewer than 350,000 clones, around 90% of them singletons. Sequences were obtained from PBMCs or T cells enriched from blood (not recorded which). Source of these receptors: a woman aged 25 to 45 who had recovered from COVID-19. Each CDR3 is given with its conserved first and last residue. A D gene is named only where the DNA matches it firmly. Size values are once, few and many counts, or a class for expanded clones, and some rows have none.

d_call	v_call	j_call	clone_size	cdr3_nt	cdr3_aa
NA	TRBV18	TRBJ2-1	NA	TGTGCCAGCTCACCACTCCGGGGGACCTACAATGAGCAGTTCTTC	CASSPLRGTYNEQFF
NA	TRBV6-5	TRBJ2-1	once	TGTGCCAGCAGGGGACTGGAGCAGTTCTTC	CASRGLEQFF
TRBD1	TRBV19	TRBJ1-1	NA	TGTGCCAGCACCGACAGGGGACGAGCAAGGACTGAAGCTTTCTTT	CASTDRGRARTEAFF
NA	TRBV18	TRBJ1-1	NA	TGTGCCAGCTCACCTGGACAATTGAGCACTGAAGCTTTCTTT	CASSPGQLSTEAFF
NA	TRBV20-1	TRBJ2-3	NA	TGCAGTGCTACGAGGGATACGCAGTATTTT	CSATRDTQYF
NA	TRBV19	TRBJ1-5	NA	TGTGCCAGTAGTATACAGGGAAGCAATCAGCCCCAGCATTTT	CASSIQGSNQPQHF
NA	TRBV2	TRBJ1-1	NA	TGTGCCAGCCAGCGGGGCGCCGGCACTGAAGCTTTCTTT	CASQRGAGTEAFF
NA	TRBV23-1	TRBJ2-1	NA	TGCGCCAGCAGTTCAAAAGGGGGACCCACCTCCTACAATGAGCAGTTCTTC	CASSSKGGPTSYNEQFF
NA	TRBV9	TRBJ1-2	NA	TGTGCCAGCAGCGTAGCGCCAGGGCGAACCTCTAACTATGGCTACACCTTC	CASSVAPGRTSNYGYTF
NA	TRBV10-2	TRBJ2-7	once	TGCGCCAGCAGTACAGGGAACTCCTACGAGCAGTACTTC	CASSTGNSYEQYF
NA	TRBV7-9	TRBJ1-2	NA	TGTGCCAGCAGGCTCGCCCAGGGGTTGAGTGGCTACACCTTC	CASRLAQGLSGYTF
NA	TRBV27	TRBJ2-7	NA	TGTGCCAGCAGTTTAGGCAGGGGGGTTGGCGAGCAGTACTTC	CASSLGRGVGEQYF
NA	TRBV30	TRBJ1-1	NA	TGTGCCTGGAGTCCTCTCAACACTGAAGCTTTCTTT	CAWSPLNTEAFF